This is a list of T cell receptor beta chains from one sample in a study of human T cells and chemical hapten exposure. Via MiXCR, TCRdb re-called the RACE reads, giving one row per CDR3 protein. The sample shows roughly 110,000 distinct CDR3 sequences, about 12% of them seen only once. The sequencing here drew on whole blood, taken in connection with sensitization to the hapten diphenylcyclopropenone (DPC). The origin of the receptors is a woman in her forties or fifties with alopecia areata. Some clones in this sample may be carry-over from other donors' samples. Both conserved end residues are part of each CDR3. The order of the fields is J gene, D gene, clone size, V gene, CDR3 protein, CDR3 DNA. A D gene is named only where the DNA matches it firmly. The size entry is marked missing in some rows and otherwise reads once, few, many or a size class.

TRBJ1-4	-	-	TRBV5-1	CASSLVEVGAASTNEKLFF	TGCGCCAGCAGCTTGGTGGAGGTTGGGGCGGCTTCAACTAATGAAAAACTGTTTTTT
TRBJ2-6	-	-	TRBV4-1	CASSRSEGGSGANVLTF	TGCGCCAGCAGCCGGTCCGAGGGGGGGTCTGGGGCCAACGTCCTGACTTTC
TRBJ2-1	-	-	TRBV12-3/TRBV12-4	CASTQTANEQFF	TGTGCCAGCACCCAGACTGCCAATGAGCAGTTCTTC
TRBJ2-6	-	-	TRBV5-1	CATTSQGTGANVLTF	TGCGCCACCACATCCCAGGGGACTGGGGCCAACGTCCTGACTTTC
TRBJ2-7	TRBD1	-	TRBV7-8	CASSPADRVGEQYF	TGTGCCAGCAGCCCCGCGGACAGGGTGGGGGAGCAGTACTTC
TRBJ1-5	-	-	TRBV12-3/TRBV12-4	CASSLRGVSNQPQHF	TGTGCCAGCAGTTTAAGGGGAGTCAGCAATCAGCCCCAGCATTTT
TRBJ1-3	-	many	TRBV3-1	CASSLRGYPRNTIYF	TGTGCCAGCAGCCTGCGGGGTTACCCAAGGAACACCATATATTTT
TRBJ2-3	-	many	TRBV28	CASSYPSPRDTDTQYF	TGTGCCAGCAGCTACCCCAGCCCGAGGGACACAGATACGCAGTATTTT
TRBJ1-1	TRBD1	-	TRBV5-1	CASSHGQAGNTEAFF	TGCGCCAGCAGCCACGGACAGGCCGGGAACACTGAAGCTTTCTTT
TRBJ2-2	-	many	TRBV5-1	CASSGRGAGELFF	TGCGCCAGCAGCGGCAGGGGGGCCGGGGAGCTGTTTTTT
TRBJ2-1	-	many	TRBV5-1	CASRRAEEHRNEQFF	TGCGCCAGCAGACGAGCGGAGGAACACCGCAATGAGCAGTTCTTC
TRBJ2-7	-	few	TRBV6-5	CASSYSGQEQYF	TGTGCCAGCAGTTACTCCGGACAGGAGCAGTACTTC
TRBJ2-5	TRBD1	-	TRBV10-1	CASSKTGASETQYF	TGCGCCAGCAGTAAGACAGGGGCTTCGGAGACCCAGTACTTC
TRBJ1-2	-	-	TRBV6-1	CASSEAPGSYGYTF	TGTGCCAGCAGTGAAGCGCCGGGAAGCTATGGCTACACCTTC
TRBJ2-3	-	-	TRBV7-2	CASSFDSGTDTQYF	TGTGCCAGCAGCTTTGACAGCGGCACAGATACGCAGTATTTT
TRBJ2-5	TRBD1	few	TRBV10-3	CAIREGTGGEETQYF	TGTGCCATCAGGGAGGGGACAGGTGGCGAAGAGACCCAGTACTTC
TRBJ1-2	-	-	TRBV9	CASSVARALNGYTF	TGTGCCAGCAGCGTAGCCAGGGCTTTGAATGGCTACACCTTC
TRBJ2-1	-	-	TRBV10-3	CAISEGPWNEQFF	TGTGCCATCAGTGAGGGCCCGTGGAATGAGCAGTTCTTC
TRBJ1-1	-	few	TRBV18	CASSPPVVTEAFF	TGTGCCAGCTCACCCCCGGTTGTCACTGAAGCTTTCTTT
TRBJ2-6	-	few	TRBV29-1	CSVGFSGANVLTF	TGCAGCGTTGGGTTCTCTGGGGCCAACGTCCTGACTTTC
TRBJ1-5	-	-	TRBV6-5	CASSYSSKGGMPQHF	TGTGCCAGCAGTTACTCGTCCAAGGGTGGTATGCCCCAGCATTTT
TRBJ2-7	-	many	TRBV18	CASSPLGAGTTYEQYF	TGTGCCAGCTCACCCCTAGGGGCGGGGACGACCTACGAGCAGTACTTC
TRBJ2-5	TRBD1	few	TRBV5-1	CASSFRGLGETQYF	TGCGCCAGCAGCTTTAGGGGGCTGGGAGAGACCCAGTACTTC
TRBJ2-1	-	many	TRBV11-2	CASSHAWEQFF	TGTGCCAGCAGCCACGCATGGGAGCAGTTCTTC
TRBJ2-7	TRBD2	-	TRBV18	CASSPPLAGGSSYEQYF	TGTGCCAGCTCACCCCCGCTGGCGGGAGGGAGCTCCTACGAGCAGTACTTC
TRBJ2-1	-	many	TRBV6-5	CASRVEQFF	TGTGCCAGCAGAGTTGAGCAGTTCTTC
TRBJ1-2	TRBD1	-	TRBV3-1	CASSHGQGSEGYTF	TGTGCCAGCAGCCACGGACAGGGTTCGGAGGGCTACACCTTC
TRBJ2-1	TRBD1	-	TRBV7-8	CASRPNRGYRDEQFF	TGTGCCAGCAGACCAAACAGGGGATACCGCGATGAGCAGTTCTTC
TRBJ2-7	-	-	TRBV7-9	CASSLLGAYEQYF	TGTGCCAGCAGCCTCCTGGGTGCCTACGAGCAGTACTTC
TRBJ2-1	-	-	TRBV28	CATSDRNSYNEQFF	TGTGCCACCTCAGACAGAAACTCCTACAATGAGCAGTTCTTC
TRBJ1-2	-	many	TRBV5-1	CASSFGSLESYGYTF	TGCGCCAGCAGCTTCGGGAGCCTTGAAAGCTATGGCTACACCTTC
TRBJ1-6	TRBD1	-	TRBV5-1	CASSPVQGDNSPLHF	TGCGCCAGCAGCCCCGTTCAGGGGGATAATTCACCCCTCCACTTT
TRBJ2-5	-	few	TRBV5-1	CASTTSPPQETQYF	TGCGCCAGCACTACATCCCCTCCTCAAGAGACCCAGTACTTC
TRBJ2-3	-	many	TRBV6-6	CASSYGSRRSRDTQYF	TGTGCCAGCAGTTATGGGAGCAGGAGATCCAGGGATACGCAGTATTTT
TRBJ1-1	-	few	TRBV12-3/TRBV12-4	CASSGQPNTEAFF	TGTGCCAGCAGCGGACAGCCGAACACTGAAGCTTTCTTT
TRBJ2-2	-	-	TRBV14	CASSNQGTGNTGELFF	TGTGCCAGCAGCAACCAGGGAACCGGGAACACCGGGGAGCTGTTTTTT
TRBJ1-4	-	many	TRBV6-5	CASSYSLQGIGKLFF	TGTGCCAGCAGTTACTCGCTCCAGGGCATTGGAAAACTGTTTTTT
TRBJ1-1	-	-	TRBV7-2	CASSFMGDTEAFF	TGTGCCAGCAGCTTCATGGGAGACACTGAAGCTTTCTTT
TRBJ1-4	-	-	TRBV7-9	CASKSDTEKLFF	TGTGCCAGCAAGAGTGATACTGAAAAACTGTTTTTT
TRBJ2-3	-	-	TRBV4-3	CASSQEFGTSFYTQYF	TGCGCCAGCAGCCAAGAGTTTGGGACTTCCTTTTATACGCAGTATTTT
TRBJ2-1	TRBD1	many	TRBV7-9	CASSSHPDRANEQFF	TGTGCCAGCAGCTCACACCCAGACAGGGCCAATGAGCAGTTCTTC
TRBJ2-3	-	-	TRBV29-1	CSVARFHTDTQYF	TGCAGCGTTGCGAGATTCCACACAGATACGCAGTATTTT
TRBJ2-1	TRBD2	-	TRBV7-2	CASSLAQREVPYNEQFF	TGTGCCAGCAGCTTAGCGCAGCGGGAGGTCCCCTACAATGAGCAGTTCTTC
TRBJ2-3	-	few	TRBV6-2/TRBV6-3	CASSRDGRDTQYF	TGTGCCAGCAGCCGGGACGGAAGGGATACGCAGTATTTT
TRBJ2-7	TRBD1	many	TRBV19	CASQGQGLGEQYF	TGTGCCAGTCAAGGACAGGGCCTGGGCGAGCAGTACTTC
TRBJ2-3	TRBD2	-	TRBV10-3	CAISALRASGSTDTQYF	TGTGCCATCAGTGCCCTCCGGGCTAGCGGGAGCACAGATACGCAGTATTTT
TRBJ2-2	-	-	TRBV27	CASSLSPPLNTGELFF	TGTGCCAGCAGTTTATCCCCCCCCCTGAACACCGGGGAGCTGTTTTTT
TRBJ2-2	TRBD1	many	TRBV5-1	CASSLGQGASTGELFF	TGCGCCAGCAGCTTGGGGCAGGGGGCGTCCACCGGGGAGCTGTTTTTT
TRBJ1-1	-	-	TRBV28	CASSLLGKITEAFF	TGTGCCAGCAGTTTACTGGGTAAGATAACTGAAGCTTTCTTT
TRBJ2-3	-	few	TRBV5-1	CASSPGRQPRDTQYF	TGCGCCAGCAGCCCGGGCAGGCAACCGAGAGATACGCAGTATTTT
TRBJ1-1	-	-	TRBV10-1	CASSEDRYTEAFF	TGCGCCAGCAGTGAAGACAGATACACTGAAGCTTTCTTT
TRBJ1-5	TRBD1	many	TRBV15	CATSRRAGDRGPSQPQHF	TGTGCCACCAGCAGAAGGGCCGGCGACAGGGGGCCCAGTCAGCCCCAGCATTTT